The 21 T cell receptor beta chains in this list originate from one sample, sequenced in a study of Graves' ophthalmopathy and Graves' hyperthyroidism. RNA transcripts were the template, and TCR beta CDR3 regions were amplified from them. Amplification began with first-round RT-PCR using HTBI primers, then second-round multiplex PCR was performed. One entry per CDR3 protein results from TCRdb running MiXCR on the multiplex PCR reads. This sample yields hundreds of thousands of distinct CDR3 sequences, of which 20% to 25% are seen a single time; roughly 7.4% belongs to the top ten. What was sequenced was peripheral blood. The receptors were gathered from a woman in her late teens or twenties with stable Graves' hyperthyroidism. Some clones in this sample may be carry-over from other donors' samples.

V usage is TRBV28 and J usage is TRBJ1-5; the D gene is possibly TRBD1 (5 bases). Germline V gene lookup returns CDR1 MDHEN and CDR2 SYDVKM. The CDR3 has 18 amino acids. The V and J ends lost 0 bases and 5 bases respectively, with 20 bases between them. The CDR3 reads CASSLWGVALGFYQPQHF. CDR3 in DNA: TGTGCCAGCAGTTTATGGGGGGTAGCTTTGGGATTTTATCAGCCCCAGCATTTT.

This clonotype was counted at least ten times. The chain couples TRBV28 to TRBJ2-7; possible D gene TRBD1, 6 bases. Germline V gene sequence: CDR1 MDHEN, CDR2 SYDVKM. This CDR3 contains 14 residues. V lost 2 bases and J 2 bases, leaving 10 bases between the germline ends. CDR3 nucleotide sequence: TGTGCCAGCAGTTTAGCCGGACAGCCCTACGAGCAGTACTTC. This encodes CASSLAGQPYEQYF.

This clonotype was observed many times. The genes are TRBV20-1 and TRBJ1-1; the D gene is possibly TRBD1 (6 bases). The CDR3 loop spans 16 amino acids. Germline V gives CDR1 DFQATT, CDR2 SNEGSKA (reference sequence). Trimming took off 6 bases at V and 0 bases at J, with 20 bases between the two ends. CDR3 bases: TGCAGTGCGCAGAACCCGGGGGCACCCTTGAACACTGAAGCTTTCTTT. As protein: CSAQNPGAPLNTEAFF.

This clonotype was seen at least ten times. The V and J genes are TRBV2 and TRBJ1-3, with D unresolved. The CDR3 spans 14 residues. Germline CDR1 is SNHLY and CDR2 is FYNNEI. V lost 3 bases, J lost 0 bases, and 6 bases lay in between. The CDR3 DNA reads TGTGCCAGCAGTGATGCAGCCTCTGGAAACACCATATATTTT. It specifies CASSDAASGNTIYF. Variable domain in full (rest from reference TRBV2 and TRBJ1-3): EPEVTQTPSHQVTQMGQEVILRCVPISNHLYFYWYRQILGQKVEFLVSFYNNEISEKSEIFDDQFSVERPDGSNFTLKIRSTKLEDSAMYFCASSDAASGNTIYFGEGSWLTVV.

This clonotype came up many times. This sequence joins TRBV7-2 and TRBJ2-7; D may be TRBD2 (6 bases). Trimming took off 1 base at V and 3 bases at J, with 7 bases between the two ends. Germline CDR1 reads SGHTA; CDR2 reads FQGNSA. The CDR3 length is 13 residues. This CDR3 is CASSLGGVYEQYF. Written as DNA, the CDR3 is TGTGCCAGCAGCTTAGGGGGGGTCTACGAGCAGTACTTC.

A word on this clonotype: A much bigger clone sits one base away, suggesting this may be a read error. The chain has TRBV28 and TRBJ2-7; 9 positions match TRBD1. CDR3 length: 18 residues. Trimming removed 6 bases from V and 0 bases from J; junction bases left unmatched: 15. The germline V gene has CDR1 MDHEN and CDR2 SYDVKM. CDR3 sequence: CASSLGDRAPQLSYEQYF. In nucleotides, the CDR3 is TGTGCCAGCAGCTTAGGGGACAGGGCCCCTCAGCTCTCCTACGAGCAGTACTTC.

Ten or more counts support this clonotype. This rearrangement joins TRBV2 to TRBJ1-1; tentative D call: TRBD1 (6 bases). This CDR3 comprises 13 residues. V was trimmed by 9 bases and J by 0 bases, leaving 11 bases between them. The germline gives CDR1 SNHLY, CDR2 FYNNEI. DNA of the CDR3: TGTGCCAGGCTACAGGGTTTGAACACTGAAGCTTTCTTT. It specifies CARLQGLNTEAFF.

CDR3 bases: TGCGCCAGCAGCTTGGAAACAGGGAATTCACCCCTCCACTTT. It encodes CASSLETGNSPLHF. This chain links TRBV5-1 with TRBJ1-6, with D perhaps TRBD1 (6 bases). Per the germline V gene, CDR1 is SGHRS and CDR2 is YFSETQ. V was pared by 0 bases and J by 7 bases, with 8 bases between. This CDR3 has 14 amino acids.

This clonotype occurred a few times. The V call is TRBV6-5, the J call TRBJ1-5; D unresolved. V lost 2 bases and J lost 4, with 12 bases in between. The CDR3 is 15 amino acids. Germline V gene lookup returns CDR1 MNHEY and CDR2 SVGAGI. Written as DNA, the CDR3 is TGTGCCAGCAGTTACGGGCACAGTTCAAATCAGCCCCAGCATTTT. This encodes CASSYGHSSNQPQHF.

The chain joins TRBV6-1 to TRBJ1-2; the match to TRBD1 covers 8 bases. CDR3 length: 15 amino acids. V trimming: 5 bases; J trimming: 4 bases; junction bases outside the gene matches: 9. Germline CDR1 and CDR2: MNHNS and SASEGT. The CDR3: CASSRYAGGIYGYTF. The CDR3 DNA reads TGTGCCAGCAGTCGATATGCAGGGGGCATCTATGGCTACACCTTC.

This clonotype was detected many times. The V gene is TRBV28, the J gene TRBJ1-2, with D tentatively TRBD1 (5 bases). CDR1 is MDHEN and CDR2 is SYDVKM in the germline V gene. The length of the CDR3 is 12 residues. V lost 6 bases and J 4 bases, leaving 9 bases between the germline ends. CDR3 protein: CASRLGGYGYTF. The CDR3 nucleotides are TGTGCCAGCAGACTTGGGGGCTATGGCTACACCTTC.

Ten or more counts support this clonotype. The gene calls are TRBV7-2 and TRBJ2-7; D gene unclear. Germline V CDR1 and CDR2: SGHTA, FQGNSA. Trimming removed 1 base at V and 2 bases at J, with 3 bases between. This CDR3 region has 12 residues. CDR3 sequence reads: CASSLVTYEQYF. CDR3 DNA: TGTGCCAGCAGCTTAGTTACCTACGAGCAGTACTTC.

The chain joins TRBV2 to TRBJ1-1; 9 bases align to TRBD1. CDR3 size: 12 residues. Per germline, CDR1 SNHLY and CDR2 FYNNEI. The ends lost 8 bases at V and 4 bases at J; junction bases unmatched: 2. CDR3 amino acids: CASDRGVTEAFF. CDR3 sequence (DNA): TGTGCCAGCGACAGGGGGGTCACTGAAGCTTTCTTT. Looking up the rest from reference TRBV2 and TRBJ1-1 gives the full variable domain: EPEVTQTPSHQVTQMGQEVILRCVPISNHLYFYWYRQILGQKVEFLVSFYNNEISEKSEIFDDQFSVERPDGSNFTLKIRSTKLEDSAMYFCASDRGVTEAFFGQGTRLTVV.

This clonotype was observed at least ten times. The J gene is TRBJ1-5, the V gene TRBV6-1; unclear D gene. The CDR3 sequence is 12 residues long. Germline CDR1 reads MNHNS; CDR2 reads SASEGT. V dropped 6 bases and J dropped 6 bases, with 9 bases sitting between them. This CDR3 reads CASRNPGQPQHF. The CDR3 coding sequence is TGTGCCAGCAGGAATCCCGGTCAGCCCCAGCATTTT.

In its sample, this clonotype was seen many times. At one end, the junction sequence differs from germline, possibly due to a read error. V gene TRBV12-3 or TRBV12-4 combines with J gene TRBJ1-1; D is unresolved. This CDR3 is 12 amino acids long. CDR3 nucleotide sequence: TGTGCCAGCAGTTTATCCCGGGCCCTCACTCTCTTT. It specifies CASSLSRALTLF.

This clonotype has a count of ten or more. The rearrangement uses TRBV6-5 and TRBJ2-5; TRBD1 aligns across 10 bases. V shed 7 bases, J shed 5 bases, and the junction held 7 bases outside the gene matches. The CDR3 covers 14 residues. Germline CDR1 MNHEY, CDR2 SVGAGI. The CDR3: CASILTGGSETQYF. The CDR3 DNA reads TGTGCCAGCATCCTGACAGGGGGCTCGGAGACCCAGTACTTC.

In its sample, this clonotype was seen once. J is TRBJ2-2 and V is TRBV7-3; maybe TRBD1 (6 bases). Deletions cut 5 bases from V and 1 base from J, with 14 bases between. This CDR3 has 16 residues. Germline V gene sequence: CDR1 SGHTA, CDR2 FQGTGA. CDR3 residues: CASSPHSRGNTGELFF. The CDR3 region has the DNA TGTGCCAGCAGCCCACACTCCAGGGGGAACACCGGGGAGCTGTTTTTT.

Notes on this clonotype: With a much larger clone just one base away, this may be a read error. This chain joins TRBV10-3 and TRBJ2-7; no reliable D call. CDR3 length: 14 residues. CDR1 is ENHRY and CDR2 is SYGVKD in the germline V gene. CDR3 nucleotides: TGTGACATCAGTGCCAGGTGGAACTCCTACGAGCAGTACTTC. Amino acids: CDISARWNSYEQYF.

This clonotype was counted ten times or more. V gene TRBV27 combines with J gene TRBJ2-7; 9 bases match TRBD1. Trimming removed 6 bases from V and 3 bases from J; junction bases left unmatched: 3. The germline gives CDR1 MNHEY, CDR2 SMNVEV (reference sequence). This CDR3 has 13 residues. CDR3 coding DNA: TGTGCCAGCAGGCCGACAGGGGGCTACGAGCAGTACTTC. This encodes CASRPTGGYEQYF.

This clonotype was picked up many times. CDR3 residues: CASSYSSDSAVAYEQYF. The CDR3 DNA is TGTGCCAGCAGTTACTCGTCAGACTCGGCGGTAGCCTACGAGCAGTACTTC. The chain recombines TRBV6-5 with TRBJ2-7; D is unresolved. The CDR3 is made up of 17 amino acids. Trimming stripped 0 bases from V and 2 bases from J, with 17 bases between. The germline V gene encodes CDR1 MNHEY and CDR2 SVGAGI.

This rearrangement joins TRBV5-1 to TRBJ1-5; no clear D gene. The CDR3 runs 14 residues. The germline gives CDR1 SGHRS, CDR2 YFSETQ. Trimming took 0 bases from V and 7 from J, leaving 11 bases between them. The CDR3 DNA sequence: TGCGCCAGCAGCTTGGCCCCAGACGGCCAGCCCCAGCATTTT. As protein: CASSLAPDGQPQHF.